The 10 T cell receptor beta chains reported below all come from one sample, sequenced in a study of cytomegalovirus exposure and HLA in healthy donors. It was with 60 Vbeta and 13 Jbeta primers that the PCR ran. Generated by immunoSEQ multiplex PCR, the TCRdb table keeps only in-frame clones and is missing some. The table lists approximately 100,000 clones, under 80% of them singletons. What was sequenced was PBMCs. Receptors originate from a woman younger than 35 in good health and CMV-seropositive.

V usage is TRBV27 and J usage is TRBJ1-1; unclear D gene. The CDR3 covers 15 residues. The germline V gene encodes CDR1 MNHEY and CDR2 SMNVEV (reference sequence). Trimming left V 2 bases short and J 1 base short, with 11 bases between. The CDR3 sequence: CASSLRQERNTEAFF. The CDR3 region has the DNA TGTGCCAGCAGTTTAAGGCAGGAAAGGAACACTGAAGCTTTCTTT.

The chain links TRBV27 to TRBJ2-7, with D possibly being TRBD1 (6 bases). Trimming removed 2 bases at V and 6 bases at J, with 8 bases between. The CDR3 runs to 12 residues. Germline V gene lookup returns CDR1 MNHEY and CDR2 SMNVEV (reference sequence). CDR3 sequence (DNA): TGTGCCAGCAGTTTAGAACAGGGCGAGCAGTACTTC. Protein sequence: CASSLEQGEQYF.

The genes are TRBV4-3 and TRBJ2-3; 14 bases are shared with TRBD2. Losses at the gene ends were 4 bases for V and 4 bases for J; bases not matched to a gene: 4. Germline loops: CDR1 LGHNA, CDR2 YSLEER. The CDR3 runs 16 residues. Here the CDR3 reads CASSPGTSGSADTQYF. For the CDR3, the DNA is TGCGCCAGCAGCCCCGGGACTAGCGGGAGCGCAGATACGCAGTATTTT.

This clone appeared a single time. The J gene is TRBJ2-1, the V gene TRBV10-3; a possible D gene is TRBD2 (6 bases). Trimming removed 2 bases at V and 7 bases at J, with 18 bases between. The germline V gene encodes CDR1 ENHRY and CDR2 SYGVKD. The CDR3 has 16 residues. The CDR3 loop is CAISEERVAGRNEQFF. CDR3 nucleotides: TGTGCCATCAGTGAGGAGCGGGTGGCTGGGAGGAATGAGCAGTTCTTC.

V usage is TRBV2 and J usage is TRBJ2-5; tentatively, D is TRBD1 (5 bases). CDR3 length: 15 residues. From germline, CDR1 is SNHLY and CDR2 FYNNEI. Between the trimmed V and J ends, which lost 5 bases and 1 base, there was a span of 14 bases. The CDR3 DNA is TGTGCCAGCAGTCAACAGGCTTTGATCCAAGAGACCCAGTACTTC. Protein: CASSQQALIQETQYF. The variable domain in full, with the rest retrieved from reference TRBV2 and TRBJ2-5, is EPEVTQTPSHQVTQMGQEVILRCVPISNHLYFYWYRQILGQKVEFLVSFYNNEISEKSEIFDDQFSVERPDGSNFTLKIRSTKLEDSAMYFCASSQQALIQETQYFGPGTRLLVL.

The V gene is TRBV2, the J gene TRBJ1-1; the match to TRBD1 covers 7 bases. This CDR3 region has 14 residues. V was pared by 6 bases and J by 1 base, with 5 bases of the junction left unmatched. The germline V gene has CDR1 SNHLY and CDR2 FYNNEI. CDR3 sequence (DNA): TGTGCCAGCAGGCTAGGGACAGAGAACACTGAAGCTTTCTTT. Translated: CASRLGTENTEAFF.

The chain links TRBV30 to TRBJ2-6; D perhaps matches TRBD2 (5 bases). Trimming removed 2 bases at V and 2 bases at J, with 13 bases between. The CDR3 covers 16 residues. Germline V gives CDR1 GTSNPN, CDR2 SVGIG (reference sequence). CDR3: CAWSFRGSPGANVLTF. As DNA, the CDR3 is TGTGCCTGGAGTTTCCGGGGTTCCCCTGGGGCCAACGTCCTGACTTTC. Based on the CDR3 plus reference TRBV30 and TRBJ2-6, the full variable domain is SQTIHQWPATLVQPVGSPLSLECTVEGTSNPNLYWYRQAAGRGLQLLFYSVGIGQISSEVPQNLSASRPQDRQFILSSKKLLLSDSGFYLCAWSFRGSPGANVLTFGAGSRLTVL.

As DNA, the CDR3 is TGTGCCACCCGGCCCGGGCGGGTCAATGGAAATGAGCAGTTCTTC. Translated: CATRPGRVNGNEQFF. The chain links TRBV19 to TRBJ2-1; D is possibly TRBD2 (5 bases). The CDR3 totals 15 residues. V was trimmed by 10 bases and J by 7 bases, leaving 23 bases between them. Germline V gene lookup returns CDR1 LNHDA and CDR2 SQIVND (reference sequence).

This clone was detected only a few times. The rearrangement uses TRBV28 and TRBJ2-3; D possibly corresponds to TRBD2 (6 bases). Germline V gives CDR1 MDHEN, CDR2 SYDVKM. V lost 4 bases and J lost 0, with 11 bases in between. The CDR3 length is 15 residues. The CDR3 here is CASSWRDSSTDTQYF. The DNA for the CDR3 is TGTGCCAGCAGTTGGCGGGACTCTAGCACAGATACGCAGTATTTT.

Only a few counts were recorded for this clone. The rearrangement uses TRBV19 and TRBJ2-5, with a weak D call TRBD2 (5 bases). The J call may be faulty, since TRBJ2-7 better matches the DNA end. The CDR3 contains 13 residues. CDR1 and CDR2 (germline): LNHDA, SQIVND (reference sequence). CDR3 in amino acids: CASSPSMSYEQYF. The CDR3 region has the DNA TGTGCCAGTAGCCCTAGCATGTCCTACGAGCAGTACTTC.